The rows below give T cell receptor beta chains drawn from one sample of a study of blood T cells in healthy people across ages. TCRdb passed the 5' RACE reads through MiXCR, listing each CDR3 protein once. The table records some 1.5 million distinct CDR3 sequences, roughly 27% of them present only once. The material sequenced was blood. The receptor source for this set is a woman under 40 in good health. Both conserved end residues are part of each CDR3. A D gene is named only where the DNA matches it firmly. Expanded clones get a size class; other rows say once, few or many, or leave the size out.

v_call	d_call	j_call	clone_size	cdr3_aa
TRBV25-1	NA	TRBJ2-7	few	CASSEQSPQGARYEQYF
TRBV9	NA	TRBJ2-1	NA	CASSVGQGGYEQFF
TRBV7-9	TRBD1	TRBJ1-4	NA	CASSRDSMIGEKLFF
TRBV6-2/TRBV6-3	NA	TRBJ2-1	NA	CASRNEEDGQFF
TRBV20-1	NA	NA	NA	CSAREPLLETQYF
TRBV10-3	NA	TRBJ2-7	NA	CAISEGDGQRYEQYF
TRBV3-1	NA	TRBJ1-1	NA	CASSIFAGTVDEAFF
TRBV6-2/TRBV6-3	NA	TRBJ2-7	NA	CASSYLEGSYEQYF
TRBV7-2	NA	TRBJ1-5	NA	CASSLVGNTFNQPQHF
TRBV15	NA	TRBJ1-5	NA	CATSRETDYSNQPQHF
TRBV28	NA	TRBJ2-7	NA	CASSFQQGPSGEQYF
TRBV3-1	NA	TRBJ2-7	many	CASSQVDEQYF
TRBV24-1	TRBD2	TRBJ2-5	few	CATSDTGLARETQYF
TRBV4-1	TRBD1	TRBJ2-3	few	CASSPSAGTGVGADTQYF
TRBV6-5	TRBD1	TRBJ1-6	many	CASSYSGTVNSPLHF
TRBV11-1	NA	TRBJ2-7	few	CASSLAGPGDYEQYF
TRBV12-5	TRBD1	TRBJ1-1	few	CASGVQGASTEAFF
TRBV7-2	TRBD1	TRBJ1-2	many	CASSFGTGGVYGYTF
TRBV6-6	NA	TRBJ2-7	NA	CASSYPVQLPDYEQYF
TRBV7-9	NA	TRBJ1-2	few	CASSLDSYTF
TRBV12-3/TRBV12-4	NA	TRBJ2-7	many	CASSRLLVYEQYF
TRBV18	NA	TRBJ1-2	few	CASSPDGPNYGYTF
TRBV10-3	TRBD1	TRBJ2-7	many	CAIRGTGDEQYF
TRBV7-2	NA	TRBJ2-7	many	CASSLASNSMDRSYEQYF
TRBV20-1	TRBD1	TRBJ1-5	NA	CSSWTGRERQPQHF
TRBV5-6	TRBD1	TRBJ2-1	NA	CASSFLGQGAGEQFF
TRBV12-3/TRBV12-4	NA	TRBJ1-5	NA	CASSSNSWPQHF
TRBV5-1	TRBD1	TRBJ2-4	few	CASSCDRAENIQYF
TRBV2	NA	TRBJ1-3	NA	CASKTAINTIYF
TRBV18	NA	TRBJ1-5	few	CASSPLRGGNQPQHF
TRBV12-3/TRBV12-4	NA	TRBJ2-1	NA	CASGLGGGNYNEQFF
TRBV14	NA	TRBJ2-7	NA	CASSQNLIYEQYF
TRBV5-6	NA	TRBJ2-7	NA	CASHRDGEQYF
TRBV6-4	NA	TRBJ1-2	NA	CASSNGESGYTF
TRBV3-1	NA	TRBJ2-7	NA	CASSQEYRDTEQYF
TRBV15	NA	TRBJ2-7	once	CATSRTHGEFTEQYF
TRBV5-1	TRBD2	TRBJ2-1	NA	CASSFTSGTSSYNEQFF
TRBV12-5	NA	TRBJ2-5	NA	CASGLVLGGDFKETQYF
TRBV29-1	TRBD2	TRBJ2-3	few	CSVEGLAGPDTQYF
TRBV20-1	NA	TRBJ2-7	many	CSAPKPPIYEQYF
TRBV6-4	TRBD1	TRBJ1-1	NA	CASSANGQGATAEAFF
TRBV7-7	NA	TRBJ1-1	few	CASSEGPNTEAFF
TRBV11-2	NA	TRBJ2-3	few	CASSFRGGGTQYF
TRBV10-1	TRBD1	TRBJ1-2	NA	CARHRQGSYGYTF
TRBV6-2/TRBV6-3	NA	TRBJ2-7	NA	CASKRGAAYEQYF
TRBV20-1	TRBD1	TRBJ2-3	NA	CSKWGQGTDTQYF
TRBV10-3	TRBD1	TRBJ2-1	many	CAISGGTGEQFF
TRBV7-9	NA	TRBJ2-5	few	CASAVGETQYF
TRBV13	TRBD1	TRBJ2-6	NA	CASSRTRDRGPAGANVLTF
TRBV5-1	NA	TRBJ2-3	many	CASSLGERSTDTQYF
TRBV7-2	TRBD1	TRBJ2-1	many	CASSSGTGGFYEQFF
TRBV4-1	NA	TRBJ2-7	NA	CASSPRSLGYEQYF
TRBV29-1	NA	TRBJ1-2	few	CSVDDSSKDGYTF
TRBV27	NA	TRBJ1-2	NA	CASRKQRIPNYGYTF
TRBV5-5	TRBD1	TRBJ2-7	many	CASSLFGTDYEQYF
TRBV27	TRBD1	TRBJ2-7	NA	CASITDRNSYEQYF
TRBV12-3/TRBV12-4	NA	TRBJ2-7	many	CASSFGAEGEQYF